This T cell receptor (beta chain) stems from a study of long-term antiretroviral therapy in people with HIV. Study findings and constraints: Controls exceeded HIV repertoires in CDR3 length range.

This clone was detected once. The antigen remains undetermined. The libraries were made with immunoSEQ v3.0 at survey level. TCRdb keeps only in-frame clones here, not all; method: immunoSEQ multiplex PCR. The data contain tens of thousands of clones, over 80% of them singletons. CDR3 size: 15 residues. V gave up 4 bases and J gave up 0 bases, with 12 bases separating them. Germline assignment: CDR1 SQVTM and CDR2 ANQGSEA. This receptor was taken from a man younger than 45 with HIV. The sample was unsorted PBMCs, taken 2.8 years after starting antiretroviral therapy. V is TRBV29-1 and J is TRBJ1-4; D uncertain. CDR3 in DNA: TGCAGCGTTGTGTATAGGCCTCCAACTAATGAAAAACTGTTTTTT. Translated, it gives CSVVYRPPTNEKLFF. The whole variable domain, filled in from reference TRBV29-1 and TRBJ1-4, reads SAVISQKPSRDICQRGTSLTIQCQVDSQVTMMFWYRQQPGQSLTLIATANQGSEATYESGFVIDKFPISRPNLTFSTLTVSNMSPEDSSIYLCSVVYRPPTNEKLFFGSGTQLSVL.